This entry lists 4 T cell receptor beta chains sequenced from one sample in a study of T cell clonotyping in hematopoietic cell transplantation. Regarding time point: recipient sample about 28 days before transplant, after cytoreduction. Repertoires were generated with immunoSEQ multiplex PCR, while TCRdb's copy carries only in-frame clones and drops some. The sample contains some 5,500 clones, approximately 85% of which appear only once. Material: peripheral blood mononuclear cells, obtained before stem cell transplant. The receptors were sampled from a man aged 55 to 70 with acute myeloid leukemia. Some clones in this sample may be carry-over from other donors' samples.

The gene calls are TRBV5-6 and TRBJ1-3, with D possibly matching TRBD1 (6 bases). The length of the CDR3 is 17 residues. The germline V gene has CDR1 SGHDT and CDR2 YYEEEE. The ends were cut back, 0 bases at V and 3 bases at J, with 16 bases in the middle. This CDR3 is CASSLGPGAAGGNTIYF. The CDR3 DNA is TGTGCCAGCAGCTTGGGTCCGGGGGCAGCGGGTGGAAACACCATATATTTT.

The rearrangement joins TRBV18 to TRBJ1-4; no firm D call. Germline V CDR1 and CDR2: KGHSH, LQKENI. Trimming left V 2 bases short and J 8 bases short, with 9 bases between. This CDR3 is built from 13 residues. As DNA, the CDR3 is TGTGCCAGCTCACCAGGGGTTTGGGAAAAACTGTTTTTT. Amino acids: CASSPGVWEKLFF.

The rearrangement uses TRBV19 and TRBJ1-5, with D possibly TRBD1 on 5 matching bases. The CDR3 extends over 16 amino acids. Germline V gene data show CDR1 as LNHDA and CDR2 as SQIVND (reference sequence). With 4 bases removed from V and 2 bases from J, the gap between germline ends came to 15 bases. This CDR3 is CASSTLGEGGNQPQHF. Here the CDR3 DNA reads TGTGCCAGTAGTACTCTAGGGGAAGGGGGCAATCAGCCCCAGCATTTT.

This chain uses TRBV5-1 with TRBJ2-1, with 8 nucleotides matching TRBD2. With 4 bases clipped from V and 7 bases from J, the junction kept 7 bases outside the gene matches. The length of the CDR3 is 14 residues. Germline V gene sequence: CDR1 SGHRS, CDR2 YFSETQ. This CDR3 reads CASSPTGGANEQFF. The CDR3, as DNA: TGCGCCAGCAGCCCGACCGGGGGGGCTAATGAGCAGTTCTTC. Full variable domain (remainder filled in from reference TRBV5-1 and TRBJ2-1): KAGVTQTPRYLIKTRGQQVTLSCSPISGHRSVSWYQQTPGQGLQFLFEYFSETQRNKGNFPGRFSGRQFSNSRSEMNVSTLELGDSALYLCASSPTGGANEQFFGPGTRLTVL.